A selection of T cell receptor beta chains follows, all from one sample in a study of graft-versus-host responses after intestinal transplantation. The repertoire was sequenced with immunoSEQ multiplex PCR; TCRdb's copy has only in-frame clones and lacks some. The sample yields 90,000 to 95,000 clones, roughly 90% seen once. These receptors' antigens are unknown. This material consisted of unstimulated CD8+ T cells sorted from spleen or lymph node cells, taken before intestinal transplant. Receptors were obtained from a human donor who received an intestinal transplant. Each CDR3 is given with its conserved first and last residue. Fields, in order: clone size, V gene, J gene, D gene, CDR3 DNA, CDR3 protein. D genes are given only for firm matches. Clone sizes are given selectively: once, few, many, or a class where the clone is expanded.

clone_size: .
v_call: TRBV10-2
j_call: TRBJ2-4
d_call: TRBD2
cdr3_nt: TGCGCCAGCAGTCAACTAGCGGGGGAAAACATTCAGTACTTC
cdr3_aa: CASSQLAGENIQYF

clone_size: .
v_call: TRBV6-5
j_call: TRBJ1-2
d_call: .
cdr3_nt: TGTGCCAGCAGTTACGTTCCGGGGGGCGAAGATGGCTACACCTTC
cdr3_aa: CASSYVPGGEDGYTF

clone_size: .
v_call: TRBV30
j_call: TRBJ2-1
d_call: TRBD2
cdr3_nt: TGTGCCTGGACCGGGTCGGGAGGCTCCTACAATGAGCAGTTCTTC
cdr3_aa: CAWTGSGGSYNEQFF

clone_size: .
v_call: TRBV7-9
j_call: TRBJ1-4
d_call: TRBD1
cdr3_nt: TGTGCCAGCAGCTCGGACAGGGTGGATGAAAAACTGTTTTTT
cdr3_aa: CASSSDRVDEKLFF

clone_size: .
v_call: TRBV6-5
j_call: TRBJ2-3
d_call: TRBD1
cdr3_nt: TGTGCCAGCAGTTACTCGCCCACAGGGGCCGATACGCAGTATTTT
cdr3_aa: CASSYSPTGADTQYF

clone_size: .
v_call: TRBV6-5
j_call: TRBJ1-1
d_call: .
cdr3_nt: TGTGCCAGCGGCCTGGGGGGGGTTGAAGCTTTCTTT
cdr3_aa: CASGLGGVEAFF

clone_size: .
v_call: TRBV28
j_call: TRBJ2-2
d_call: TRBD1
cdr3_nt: TGTGCCAGCAGTTTATTGAACGACAGGGTCGGGGAGCTGTTTTTT
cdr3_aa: CASSLLNDRVGELFF

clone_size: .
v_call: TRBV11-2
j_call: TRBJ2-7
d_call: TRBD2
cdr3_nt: TGTGCCAGCAGCTTAGACTTGGGGGGGGCCTACGAGCAGTACTTC
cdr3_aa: CASSLDLGGAYEQYF

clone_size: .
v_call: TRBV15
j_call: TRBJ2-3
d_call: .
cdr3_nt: TGTGCCACCAGCAGAGACAGGGGTGGCACAGATACGCAGTATTTT
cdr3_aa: CATSRDRGGTDTQYF

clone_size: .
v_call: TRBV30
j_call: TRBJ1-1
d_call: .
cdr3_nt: TGTGCCTGGATCCGGGGCACTGAAGCTTTCTTT
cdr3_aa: CAWIRGTEAFF

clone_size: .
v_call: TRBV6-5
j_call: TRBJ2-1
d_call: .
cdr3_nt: TGTGCCAGCAGTTATTTATCCAGGGTGAATGAGCAGTTCTTC
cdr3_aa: CASSYLSRVNEQFF

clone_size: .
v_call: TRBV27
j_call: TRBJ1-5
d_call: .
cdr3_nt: TGTGCCAGCATGGGGAGGGGAGGAGATAGCAATCAGCCCCAGCATTTT
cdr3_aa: CASMGRGGDSNQPQHF

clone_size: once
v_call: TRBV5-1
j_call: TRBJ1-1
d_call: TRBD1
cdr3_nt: TGCGCCAGCAGCCTGACCAAGACAGGGGGAGACACTGAAGCTTTCTTT
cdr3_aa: CASSLTKTGGDTEAFF

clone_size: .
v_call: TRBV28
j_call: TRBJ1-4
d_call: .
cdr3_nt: TGTGCCAGCAGGGCTGCGGGGAATAATGAAAAACTGTTTTTT
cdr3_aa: CASRAAGNNEKLFF

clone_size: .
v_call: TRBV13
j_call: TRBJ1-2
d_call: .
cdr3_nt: TGTGCCAGCAGCTTTGGGGGGGCGAGCTATGGCTACACCTTC
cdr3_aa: CASSFGGASYGYTF

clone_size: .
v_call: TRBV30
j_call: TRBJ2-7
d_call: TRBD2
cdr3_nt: TGTGCCTGGAGTGCTAGCGGGGGTTACGAGCAGTACTTC
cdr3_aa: CAWSASGGYEQYF

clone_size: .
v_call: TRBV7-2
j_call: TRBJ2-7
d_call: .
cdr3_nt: TGTGCCAGCAGCTTTGTCGACCGGGGAAACGAGCAGTACTTC
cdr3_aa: CASSFVDRGNEQYF